This TCR beta chain is drawn from a study of CD4 T cells in relation to SARS-CoV-2 and coronaviruses. A remark on this clone: Its matching antigen is unknown.

Unexposed donor CD4+ T cells date from about 2011-2018, before the COVID-19 pandemic. Isolation of CD4+ T cells took place after about 10 days in culture. Data came from immunoSEQ multiplex PCR; TCRdb stores just in-frame clones and leaves some out. Of 25,000 or so clones listed, 73% are singletons. CDR3 length: 15 amino acids. CDR1 SGHTA and CDR2 FQGNSA come from the germline V gene. The junction had 5 bases not matched to a gene; V was cut back by 6 bases and J by 0 bases. This chain links TRBV7-2 with TRBJ2-1; 7 positions agree with TRBD1. The receptor was isolated from a human donor in good health. Input material: CD4+ T cells from PBMCs, cultured in vitro. Here the CDR3 DNA reads TGTGCCAGCAGTCGACAGGGAAGCTCCTACAATGAGCAGTTCTTC. Translated: CASSRQGSSYNEQFF.